Each of the 22 T cell receptor beta chains below was sequenced from the same sample in a study of blood T cell repertoires in COVID-19. TCRdb's copy holds only in-frame clones and misses some; the assay was immunoSEQ multiplex PCR. The sample includes fewer than 250,000 clones, 86% of them seen just once. Source material: peripheral blood. The receptors derive from an older woman who had recovered from COVID-19.

The chain recombines TRBV27 with TRBJ1-6; D ambiguous. This CDR3 region has 17 residues. Trimming removed 3 bases from V and 9 bases from J, with 21 bases in between. Per the germline V gene, CDR1 is MNHEY and CDR2 is SMNVEV (reference sequence). The CDR3 region has the DNA TGTGCCAGCAGTTTGGATATCCCAGCGGCAGGTAGTTCACCCCTCCACTTT. Protein product: CASSLDIPAAGSSPLHF.

This rearrangement joins TRBV11-2 to TRBJ2-3; 11 bases map to TRBD2. CDR3 size: 15 residues. Trimming at V came to 3 bases and at J to 6 bases, leaving 5 bases not matched to a gene. Germline V gives CDR1 SGHAT, CDR2 FQNNGV. DNA for the CDR3: TGTGCCAGCAGCTTTAGCGGGGGGGCGTGGGATACGCAGTATTTT. This translates into CASSFSGGAWDTQYF.

The chain employs TRBV28 and TRBJ1-2, with D unclear. Deletions cut 8 bases from V and 4 bases from J, with 14 bases between. Germline lookup yields CDR1 MDHEN and CDR2 SYDVKM. This CDR3 has 13 amino acids. This chain's CDR3 is CASSVTRLYGYTF. The CDR3 DNA reads as TGTGCCAGCTCCGTAACACGACTCTATGGCTACACCTTC.

The rearrangement joins TRBV4-2 to TRBJ1-1; D gene ambiguous. CDR1 is LGHNA and CDR2 is YNFKEQ in the germline V gene. The CDR3 has 15 residues. V lost 1 base, J lost 3 bases, and 12 bases lay in between. The CDR3 loop reads CASSQVIGRDTEAFF. The CDR3 coding sequence is TGTGCCAGCAGCCAAGTCATAGGGCGGGACACTGAAGCTTTCTTT.

V and J are TRBV3-1 (or the pseudogene TRBV3-2) and TRBJ2-3; D call uncertain. There are 14 residues in the CDR3. Germline CDR1 reads LGHDT; CDR2 reads YNNKEL (reference sequence). Trimming took off 4 bases at V and 6 bases at J, with 14 bases between the two ends. CDR3 sequence: CASSPQLVVDTQYF. CDR3 DNA: TGTGCCAGCAGCCCCCAGTTGGTCGTGGATACGCAGTATTTT.

The CDR3 reads CASSLINRAPRKNIQYF. CDR3 DNA: TGTGCCAGCAGTTTAATCAACAGGGCCCCGCGCAAAAACATTCAGTACTTC. The genes are TRBV28 and TRBJ2-4; weak D call: TRBD1 (6 bases). Trimming cost V 2 bases and J 3 bases, with 17 bases left between them. This CDR3 has 17 residues. Germline CDR1 reads MDHEN; CDR2 reads SYDVKM.

The chain carries TRBV20-1 and TRBJ2-3; the D is unclear. The CDR3 has 11 amino acids. The V gene lost 3 bases and the J gene lost 6 bases, with 7 bases spanning the gap. The germline gives CDR1 DFQATT, CDR2 SNEGSKA (reference sequence). CDR3 bases: TGCAGTGCTAGCCGGTCGGATACGCAGTATTTT. Amino acids: CSASRSDTQYF.

This rearrangement joins TRBV10-3 to TRBJ1-1, with 11 nucleotides matching TRBD1. V shed 7 bases, J shed 5 bases, and the junction held 6 bases outside the gene matches. The CDR3 contains 14 residues. Germline V gene data show CDR1 as ENHRY and CDR2 as SYGVKD. DNA of the CDR3: TGTGCCATCAAAGGGGACAGGGGGGATACTGAAGCTTTCTTT. Its translation is CAIKGDRGDTEAFF.

The chain couples TRBV2 to TRBJ2-5; possible D gene TRBD2, 5 bases. Germline V gene data show CDR1 as SNHLY and CDR2 as FYNNEI. V gave up 8 bases and J gave up 6 bases, with 19 bases separating them. The CDR3 runs to 14 residues. The CDR3 DNA reads as TGTGCCAGCGATGAAGACCTGGAGGTACAGACCCAGTACTTC. Translation gives CASDEDLEVQTQYF.

The V and J genes are TRBV7-5 and TRBJ1-2; the D call TRBD1 from the table was never checked on the DNA. TRBV7-5 is a pseudogene. This CDR3 has 12 amino acids. The CDR3 is CARSSGTHGYTF. For the CDR3, the DNA is TGTGCCAGAAGCTCCGGGACACATGGCTACACCTTC.

The chain recombines TRBV5-1 with TRBJ2-3; the match to TRBD2 covers 15 bases. Per germline, CDR1 SGHRS and CDR2 YFSETQ. The CDR3 runs to 16 residues. The trim removed 4 bases at V and 3 bases at J, leaving 3 bases unmatched. The CDR3 region is CASSRTSGGATDTQYF. In DNA form, the CDR3 reads TGCGCCAGCAGCCGGACTAGCGGGGGGGCGACAGATACGCAGTATTTT.

The chain links TRBV4-3 to TRBJ1-2; 7 bases are shared with TRBD1. V gave up 3 bases and J gave up 4 bases; unmatched junction bases: 8. The CDR3 consists of 15 residues. The germline CDR1 and CDR2 sequences are LGHNA and YSLEER. CDR3 region: CASSQVRDSPYGYTF. CDR3 sequence (DNA): TGCGCCAGCAGCCAGGTTCGGGACAGTCCCTATGGCTACACCTTC.

This clone is a singleton in its sample. The chain joins TRBV11-2 to TRBJ1-1, with no clear D. Germline V gives CDR1 SGHAT, CDR2 FQNNGV. The V end was cut by 1 base, the J end by 3 bases, with 9 bases between. The length of the CDR3 is 14 residues. This chain's CDR3 is CASSLAGLDTEAFF. The CDR3, as DNA: TGTGCCAGCAGCTTAGCAGGATTAGACACTGAAGCTTTCTTT.

The CDR3 protein is CASSQPLKTSPLTDTQYF. The CDR3 coding sequence is TGTGCCAGCAGCCAACCCCTTAAGACTAGCCCACTCACAGATACGCAGTATTTT. The chain uses TRBV3-1 (or the pseudogene TRBV3-2) and TRBJ2-3, with TRBD2 matching over 7 bases. This CDR3 comprises 18 residues. Per germline, CDR1 LGHDT and CDR2 YNNKEL (reference sequence). Trimming cost V 2 bases and J 2 bases; bases outside gene matches: 13.

The chain employs TRBV11-2 and TRBJ2-3; TRBD2 is a possible D gene (5 bases). Germline V gene data show CDR1 as SGHAT and CDR2 as FQNNGV. This CDR3 region has 15 residues. The germline V and J ends were trimmed by 5 bases and 1 base, with 13 bases remaining between them. This CDR3 is CASSTRGSGTDTQYF. The CDR3 DNA reads TGTGCCAGCAGCACCCGGGGTAGCGGCACAGATACGCAGTATTTT.

The chain has TRBV25-1 and TRBJ2-2, with D perhaps matching TRBD1 (7 bases). CDR1 and CDR2 (germline): MGHDK, SYGVNS. Trimming removed 6 bases from V and 2 bases from J, with 16 bases in between. The CDR3 has 16 residues. In nucleotides, the CDR3 is TGTGCCAGCAGCGTTCAGGGGGGACACAACACCGGGGAGCTGTTTTTT. This translates into CASSVQGGHNTGELFF.

V and J are TRBV5-1 and TRBJ1-2; D gene uncertain. Trimming left V 0 bases short and J 8 bases short, with 8 bases between. CDR3 length: 12 amino acids. Germline assignment: CDR1 SGHRS and CDR2 YFSETQ. CDR3 protein: CASSLGGVGYTF. The CDR3 DNA sequence: TGCGCCAGCAGCTTGGGCGGGGTAGGCTACACCTTC. Full variable domain (remainder filled in from reference TRBV5-1 and TRBJ1-2): KAGVTQTPRYLIKTRGQQVTLSCSPISGHRSVSWYQQTPGQGLQFLFEYFSETQRNKGNFPGRFSGRQFSNSRSEMNVSTLELGDSALYLCASSLGGVGYTFGSGTRLTVV.

The rearrangement uses TRBV5-8 and TRBJ1-5; TRBD1 might be the D (5 bases). The germline CDR1 and CDR2 sequences are SGHTS and YDEGEE. V was pared by 4 bases and J by 6 bases, with 17 bases between. This CDR3 has 15 residues. The DNA of the CDR3 is TGTGCCAGCAGCCTCGGGTCGAGGAGGGGTCAGCCCCAGCATTTT. As protein: CASSLGSRRGQPQHF.

The V and J genes are TRBV6-6 and TRBJ2-7, with D hard to call. The V end was cut by 5 bases, the J end by 3 bases, with 8 bases between. The CDR3 spans 12 residues. In germline, CDR1 is MNHNY, CDR2 SVGAGI (reference sequence). In DNA form, the CDR3 reads TGTGCCAGCAGTCGATCCCTCTACGAGCAGTACTTC. It translates to CASSRSLYEQYF.

V is TRBV7-2 and J is TRBJ1-6; D call uncertain. This CDR3 has 14 residues. V lost 1 base, J lost 10 bases, and 11 bases lay in between. Germline values: CDR1 SGHTA, CDR2 FQGNSA. CDR3 coding DNA: TGTGCCAGCAGCTTAGATGGAGCCTACTCACCCCTCCACTTT. Protein sequence: CASSLDGAYSPLHF. Full variable domain (missing parts from reference TRBV7-2 and TRBJ1-6): GAGVSQSPSNKVTEKGKDVELRCDPISGHTALYWYRQSLGQGLEFLIYFQGNSAPDKSGLPSDRFSAERTGGSVSTLTIQRTQQEDSAVYLCASSLDGAYSPLHFGNGTRLTVT.

V usage is TRBV24-1 and J usage is TRBJ2-3; 8 nucleotides align to TRBD1. This CDR3 region has 15 residues. Germline CDR1 and CDR2: KGHDR and SFDVKD. V lost 3 bases and J lost 3; bases outside the gene matches: 4. CDR3 coding DNA: TGTGCCACCAGTGATATCCAGGGGGCAACAGATACGCAGTATTTT. Its protein product is CATSDIQGATDTQYF.

The rearrangement links TRBV28 to TRBJ2-7; 11 bases agree with TRBD1. Germline CDR1 is MDHEN and CDR2 is SYDVKM. The trim removed 4 bases at V and 3 bases at J, leaving 5 bases unmatched. CDR3 length: 15 residues. The CDR3 region is CASSSPGQGDYEQYF. CDR3 coding DNA: TGTGCCAGCAGTTCTCCGGGACAGGGGGACTACGAGCAGTACTTC. The full variable domain, in which reference TRBV28 and TRBJ2-7 provide the parts outside the CDR3, is DVKVTQSSRYLVKRTGEKVFLECVQDMDHENMFWYRQDPGLGLRLIYFSYDVKMKEKGDIPEGYSVSREKKERFSLILESASTNQTSMYLCASSSPGQGDYEQYFGPGTRLTVT.